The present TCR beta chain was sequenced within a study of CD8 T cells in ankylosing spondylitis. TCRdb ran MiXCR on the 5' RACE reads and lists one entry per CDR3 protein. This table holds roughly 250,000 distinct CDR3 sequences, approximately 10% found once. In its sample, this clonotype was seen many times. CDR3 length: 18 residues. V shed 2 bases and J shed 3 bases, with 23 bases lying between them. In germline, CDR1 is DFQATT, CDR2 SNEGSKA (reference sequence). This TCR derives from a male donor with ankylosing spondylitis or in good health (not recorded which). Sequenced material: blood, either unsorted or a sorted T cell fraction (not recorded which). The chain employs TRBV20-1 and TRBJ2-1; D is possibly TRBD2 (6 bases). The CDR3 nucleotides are TGCAGTGCTAGATCCCGAGGGCTGGCGGGGCGTCTCTACAATGAGCAGTTCTTC. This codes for CSARSRGLAGRLYNEQFF.